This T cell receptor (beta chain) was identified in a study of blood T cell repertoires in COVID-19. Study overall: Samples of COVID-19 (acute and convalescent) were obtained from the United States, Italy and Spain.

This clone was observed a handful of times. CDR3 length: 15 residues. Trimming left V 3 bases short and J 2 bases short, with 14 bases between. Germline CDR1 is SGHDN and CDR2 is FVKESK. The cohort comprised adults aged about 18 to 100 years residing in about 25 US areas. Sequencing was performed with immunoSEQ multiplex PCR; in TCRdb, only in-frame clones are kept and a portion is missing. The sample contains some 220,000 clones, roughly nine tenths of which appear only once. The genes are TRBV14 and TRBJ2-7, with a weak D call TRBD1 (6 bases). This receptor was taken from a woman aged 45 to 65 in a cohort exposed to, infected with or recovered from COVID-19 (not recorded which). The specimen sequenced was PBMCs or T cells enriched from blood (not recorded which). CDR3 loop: CASSQTGTLTYEQYF. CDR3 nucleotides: TGTGCCAGCAGCCAGACCGGGACACTTACCTACGAGCAGTACTTC.